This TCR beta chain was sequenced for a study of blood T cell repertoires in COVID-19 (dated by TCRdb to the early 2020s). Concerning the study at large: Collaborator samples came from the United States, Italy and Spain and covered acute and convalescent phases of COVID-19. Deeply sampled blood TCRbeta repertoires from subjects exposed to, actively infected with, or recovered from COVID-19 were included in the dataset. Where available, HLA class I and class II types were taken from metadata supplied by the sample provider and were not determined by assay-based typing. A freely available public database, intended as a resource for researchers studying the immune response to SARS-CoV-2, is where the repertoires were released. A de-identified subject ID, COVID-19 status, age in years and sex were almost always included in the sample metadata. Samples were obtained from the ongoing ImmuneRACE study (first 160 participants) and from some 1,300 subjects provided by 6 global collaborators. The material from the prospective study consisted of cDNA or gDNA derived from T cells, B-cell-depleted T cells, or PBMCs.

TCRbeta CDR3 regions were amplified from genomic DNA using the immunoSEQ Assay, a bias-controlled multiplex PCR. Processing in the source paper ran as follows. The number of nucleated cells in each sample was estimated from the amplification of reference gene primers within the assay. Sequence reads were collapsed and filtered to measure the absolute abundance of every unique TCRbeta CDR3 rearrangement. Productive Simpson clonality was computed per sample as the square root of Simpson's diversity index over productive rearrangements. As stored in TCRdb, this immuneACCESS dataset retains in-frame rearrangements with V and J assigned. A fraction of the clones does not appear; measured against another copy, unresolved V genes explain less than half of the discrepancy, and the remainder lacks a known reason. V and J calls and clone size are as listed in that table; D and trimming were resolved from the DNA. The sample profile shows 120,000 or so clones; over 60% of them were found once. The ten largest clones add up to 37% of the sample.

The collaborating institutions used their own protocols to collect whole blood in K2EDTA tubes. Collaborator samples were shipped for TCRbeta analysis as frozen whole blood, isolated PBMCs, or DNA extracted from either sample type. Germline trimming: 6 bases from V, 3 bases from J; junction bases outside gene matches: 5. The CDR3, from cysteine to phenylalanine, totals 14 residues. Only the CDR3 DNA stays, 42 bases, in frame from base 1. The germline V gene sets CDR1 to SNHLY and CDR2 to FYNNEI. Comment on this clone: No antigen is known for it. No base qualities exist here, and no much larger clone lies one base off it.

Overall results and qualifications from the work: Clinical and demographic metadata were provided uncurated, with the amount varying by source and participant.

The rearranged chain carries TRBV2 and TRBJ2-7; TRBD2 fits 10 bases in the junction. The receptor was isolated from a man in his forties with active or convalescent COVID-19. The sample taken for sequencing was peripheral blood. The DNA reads TGTGCCAGCAGCAGGACTAGCGGAGGCTACGAGCAGTACTTC. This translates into CASSRTSGGYEQYF.